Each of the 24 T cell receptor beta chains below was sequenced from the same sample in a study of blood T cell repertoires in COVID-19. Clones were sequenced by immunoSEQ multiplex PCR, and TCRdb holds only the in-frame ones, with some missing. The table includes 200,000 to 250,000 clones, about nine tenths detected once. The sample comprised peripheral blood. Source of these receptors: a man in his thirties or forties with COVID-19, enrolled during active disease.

Written as DNA, the CDR3 is TGTGCCATCAGGTCCCAGGGAACGGATGGCTACACCTTC. Amino acids: CAIRSQGTDGYTF. The V gene is TRBV10-3, the J gene TRBJ1-2, with D tentatively TRBD1 (5 bases). V gave up 6 bases and J gave up 6 bases, with 14 bases separating them. The CDR3 runs 13 residues. Germline loops: CDR1 ENHRY, CDR2 SYGVKD.

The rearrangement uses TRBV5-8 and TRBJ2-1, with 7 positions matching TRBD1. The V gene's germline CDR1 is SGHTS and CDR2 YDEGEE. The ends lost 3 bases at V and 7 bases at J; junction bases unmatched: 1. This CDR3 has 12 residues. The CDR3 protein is CASSSTGNEQFF. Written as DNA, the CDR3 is TGTGCCAGCAGCTCGACAGGGAATGAGCAGTTCTTC.

CDR3: CASSPKTGLTYEQYF. In nucleotides, the CDR3 is TGTGCCAGCAGTCCGAAGACAGGGCTCACCTACGAGCAGTACTTC. V gene TRBV28 combines with J gene TRBJ2-7, with TRBD1 identical over 7 bases. After removal of 5 bases from V and 2 bases from J, the junction contained 9 bases not matched to a gene. This CDR3 is built from 15 residues. Germline V gene sequence: CDR1 MDHEN, CDR2 SYDVKM.

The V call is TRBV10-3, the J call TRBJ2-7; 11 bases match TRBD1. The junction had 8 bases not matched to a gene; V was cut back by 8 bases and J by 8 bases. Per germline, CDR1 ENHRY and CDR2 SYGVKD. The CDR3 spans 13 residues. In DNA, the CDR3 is TGTGCCATCCTCGGGACAGGGGGAGCCCAGCAGTACTTC. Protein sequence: CAILGTGGAQQYF.

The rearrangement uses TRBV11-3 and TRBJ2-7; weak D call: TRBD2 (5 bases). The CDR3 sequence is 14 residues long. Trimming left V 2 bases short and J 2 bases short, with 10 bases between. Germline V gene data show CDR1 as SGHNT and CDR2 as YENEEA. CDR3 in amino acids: CASSLSSGPYEQYF. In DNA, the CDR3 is TGTGCCAGCAGCTTATCCAGCGGCCCCTACGAGCAGTACTTC. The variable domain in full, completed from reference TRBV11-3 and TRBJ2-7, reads EAGVVQSPRYKIIEKKQPVAFWCNPISGHNTLYWYLQNLGQGPELLIRYENEEAVDDSQLPKDRFSAERLKGVDSTLKIQPAELGDSAVYLCASSLSSGPYEQYFGPGTRLTVT.

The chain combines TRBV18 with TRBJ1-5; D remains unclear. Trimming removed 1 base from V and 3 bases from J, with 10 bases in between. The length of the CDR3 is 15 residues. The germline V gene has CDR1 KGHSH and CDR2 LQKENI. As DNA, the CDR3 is TGTGCCAGCTCACCACGCCGGGAATCCAATCAGCCCCAGCATTTT. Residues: CASSPRRESNQPQHF.

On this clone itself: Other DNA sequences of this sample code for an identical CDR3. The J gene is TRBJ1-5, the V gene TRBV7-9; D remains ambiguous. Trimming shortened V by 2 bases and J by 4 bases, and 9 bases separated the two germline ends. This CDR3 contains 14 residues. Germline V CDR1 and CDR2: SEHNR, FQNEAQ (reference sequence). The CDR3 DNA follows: TGTGCCAGCAGCTTACTCGGCGGAAATCAGCCCCAGCATTTT. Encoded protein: CASSLLGGNQPQHF.

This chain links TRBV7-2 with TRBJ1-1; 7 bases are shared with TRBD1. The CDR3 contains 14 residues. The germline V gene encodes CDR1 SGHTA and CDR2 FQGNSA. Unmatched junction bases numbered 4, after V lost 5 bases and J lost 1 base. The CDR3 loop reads CASSPDRANTEAFF. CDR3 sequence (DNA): TGTGCCAGCAGCCCAGACAGGGCGAACACTGAAGCTTTCTTT.

This chain's CDR3 is CASTRETGWNEQFF. Written as DNA, the CDR3 is TGCGCCAGCACCCGCGAGACAGGGTGGAATGAGCAGTTCTTC. The chain carries TRBV5-1 and TRBJ2-1, with 7 bases aligning to TRBD1. The CDR3 is 14 amino acids. Losses at the gene ends were 6 bases for V and 7 bases for J; bases not matched to a gene: 10. The germline V gene encodes CDR1 SGHRS and CDR2 YFSETQ.

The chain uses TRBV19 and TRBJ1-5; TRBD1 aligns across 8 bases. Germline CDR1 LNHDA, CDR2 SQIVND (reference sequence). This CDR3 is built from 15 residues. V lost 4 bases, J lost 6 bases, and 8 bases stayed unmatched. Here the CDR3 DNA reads TGTGCCAGTAGTACGTGGCAGGGGGCCGGTCAGCCCCAGCATTTT. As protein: CASSTWQGAGQPQHF. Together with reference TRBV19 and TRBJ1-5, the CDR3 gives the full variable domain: DGGITQSPKYLFRKEGQNVTLSCEQNLNHDAMYWYRQDPGQGLRLIYYSQIVNDFQKGDIAEGYSVSREKKESFPLTVTSAQKNPTAFYLCASSTWQGAGQPQHFGDGTRLSIL.

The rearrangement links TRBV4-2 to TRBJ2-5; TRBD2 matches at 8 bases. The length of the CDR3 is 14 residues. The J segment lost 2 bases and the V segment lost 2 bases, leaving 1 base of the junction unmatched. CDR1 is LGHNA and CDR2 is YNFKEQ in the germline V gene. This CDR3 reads CASSQKREQETQYF. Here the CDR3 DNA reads TGTGCCAGCAGCCAAAAGCGGGAGCAAGAGACCCAGTACTTC.

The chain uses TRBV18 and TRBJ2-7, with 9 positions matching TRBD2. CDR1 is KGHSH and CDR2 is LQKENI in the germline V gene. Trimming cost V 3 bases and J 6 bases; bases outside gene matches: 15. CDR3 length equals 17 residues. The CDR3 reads CASSPPQGAGGISEQYF. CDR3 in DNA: TGTGCCAGCTCACCCCCCCAGGGAGCGGGAGGAATCTCCGAGCAGTACTTC. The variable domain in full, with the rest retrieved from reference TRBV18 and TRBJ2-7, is NAGVMQNPRHLVRRRGQEARLRCSPMKGHSHVYWYRQLPEEGLKFMVYLQKENIIDESGMPKERFSAEFPKEGPSILRIQQVVRGDSAAYFCASSPPQGAGGISEQYFGPGTRLTVT.

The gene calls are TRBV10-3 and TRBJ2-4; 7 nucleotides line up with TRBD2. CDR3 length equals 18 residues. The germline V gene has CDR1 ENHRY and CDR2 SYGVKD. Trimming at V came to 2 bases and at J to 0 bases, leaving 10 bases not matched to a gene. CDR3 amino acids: CAISEAASGGAAKNIQYF. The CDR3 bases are TGTGCCATCAGTGAGGCGGCTAGCGGAGGGGCAGCCAAAAACATTCAGTACTTC.

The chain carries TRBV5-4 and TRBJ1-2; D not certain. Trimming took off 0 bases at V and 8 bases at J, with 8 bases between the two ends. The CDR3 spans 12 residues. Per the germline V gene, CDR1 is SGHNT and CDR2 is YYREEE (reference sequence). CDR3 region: CASSLDSGGYTF. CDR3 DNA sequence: TGTGCCAGCAGCTTGGATTCGGGAGGCTACACCTTC.

The CDR3: CASSDNLRRGEDNQPQHF. The CDR3 DNA reads TGTGCCAGCAGTGATAATTTGCGGCGGGGGGAAGACAATCAGCCCCAGCATTTT. The V and J genes are TRBV6-4 and TRBJ1-5; possibly TRBD1 for D (5 bases). Germline V gives CDR1 MRHNA, CDR2 SNTAGT. V was trimmed by 3 bases and J by 3 bases, leaving 21 bases between them. This CDR3 is 18 amino acids long.

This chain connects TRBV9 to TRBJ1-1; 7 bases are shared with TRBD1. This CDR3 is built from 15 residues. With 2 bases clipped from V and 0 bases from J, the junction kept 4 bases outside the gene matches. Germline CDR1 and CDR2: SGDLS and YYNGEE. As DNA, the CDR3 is TGTGCCAGCAGCGTCAGACAGGGCATGAACACTGAAGCTTTCTTT. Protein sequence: CASSVRQGMNTEAFF.

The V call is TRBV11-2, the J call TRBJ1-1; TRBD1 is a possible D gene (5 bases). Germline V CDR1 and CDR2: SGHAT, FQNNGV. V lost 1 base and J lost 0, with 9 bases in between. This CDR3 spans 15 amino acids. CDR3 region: CASSLVGPMNTEAFF. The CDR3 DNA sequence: TGTGCCAGCAGCTTAGTGGGGCCCATGAACACTGAAGCTTTCTTT.

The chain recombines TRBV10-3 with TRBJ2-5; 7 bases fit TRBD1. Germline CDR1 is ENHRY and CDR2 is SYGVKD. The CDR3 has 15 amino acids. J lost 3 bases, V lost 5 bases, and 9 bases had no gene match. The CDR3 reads CAISPLQGFEETQYF. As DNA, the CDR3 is TGTGCCATCAGTCCTCTACAGGGGTTCGAAGAGACCCAGTACTTC.

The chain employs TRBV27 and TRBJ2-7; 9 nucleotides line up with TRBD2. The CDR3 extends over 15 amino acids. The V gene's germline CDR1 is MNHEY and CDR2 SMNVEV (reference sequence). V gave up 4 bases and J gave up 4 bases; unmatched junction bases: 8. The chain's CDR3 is CASSSSGTSPYEQYF. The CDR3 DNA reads TGTGCCAGCAGTTCATCCGGGACTAGCCCGTACGAGCAGTACTTC.

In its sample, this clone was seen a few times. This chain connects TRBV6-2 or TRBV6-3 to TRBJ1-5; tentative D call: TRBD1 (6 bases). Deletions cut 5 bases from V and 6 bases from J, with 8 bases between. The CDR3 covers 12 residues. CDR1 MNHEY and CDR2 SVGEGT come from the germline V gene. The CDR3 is CASSARGQPQHF. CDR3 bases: TGTGCCAGCAGTGCCAGGGGTCAGCCCCAGCATTTT.

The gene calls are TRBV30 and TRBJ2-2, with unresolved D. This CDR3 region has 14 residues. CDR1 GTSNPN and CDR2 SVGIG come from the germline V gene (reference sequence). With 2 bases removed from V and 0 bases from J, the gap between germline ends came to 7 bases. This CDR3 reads CAWSLESNTGELFF. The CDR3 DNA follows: TGTGCCTGGAGTCTCGAGTCGAACACCGGGGAGCTGTTTTTT.

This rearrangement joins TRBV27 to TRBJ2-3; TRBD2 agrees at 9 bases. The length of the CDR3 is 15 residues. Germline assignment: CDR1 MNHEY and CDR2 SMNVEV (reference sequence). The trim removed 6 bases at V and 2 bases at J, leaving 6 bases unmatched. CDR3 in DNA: TGTGCCAGCAGACCTCAGCGGGGGGTCACAGATACGCAGTATTTT. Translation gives CASRPQRGVTDTQYF.

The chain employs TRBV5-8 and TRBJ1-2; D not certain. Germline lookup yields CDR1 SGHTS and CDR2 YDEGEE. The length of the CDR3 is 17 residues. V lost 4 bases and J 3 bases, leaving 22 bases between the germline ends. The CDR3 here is CASSGSRSRRVYYGYTF. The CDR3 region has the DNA TGTGCCAGCAGCGGCTCCCGAAGCAGGAGGGTTTACTATGGCTACACCTTC.

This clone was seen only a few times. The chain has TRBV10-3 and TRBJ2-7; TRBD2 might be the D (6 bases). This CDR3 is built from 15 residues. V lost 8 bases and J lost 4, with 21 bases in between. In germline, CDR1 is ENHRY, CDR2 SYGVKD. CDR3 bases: TGTGCCATCTGCGAGCCGGGACTTCCCTCTTACGAGCAGTACTTC. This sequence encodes CAICEPGLPSYEQYF.